What follows are 18 T cell receptor beta chains derived from one specimen sequenced in a study of shared T cell receptors in the human thymus. Data came from immunoSEQ multiplex PCR; TCRdb stores just in-frame clones and leaves some out. The data contain about 660,000 clones, over 75% of them singletons. The same data also contributed to another study, on human thymus T cells.

Sequencing input: thymocytes. The receptors stem from a boy under two years old with a congenital heart defect.

The DNA for the CDR3 is TGTGCCAGCAGTGCCTCGTGGGGGGCCTACGAGCAGTACTTC. Its protein product is CASSASWGAYEQYF. The chain has TRBV25-1 and TRBJ2-7, with D possibly TRBD2 on 6 matching bases. The germline V gene has CDR1 MGHDK and CDR2 SYGVNS. CDR3 length equals 14 residues. Trimming left V 4 bases short and J 2 bases short, with 12 bases between.

The rearrangement links TRBV11-3 to TRBJ1-5; D is undetermined. CDR1 SGHNT and CDR2 YENEEA come from the germline V gene. CDR3 length equals 14 residues. Trimming took off 2 bases at V and 1 base at J, with 6 bases between the two ends. CDR3 amino acids: CASSLILSNQPQHF. CDR3 nucleotide sequence: TGTGCCAGCAGCTTAATCTTAAGCAATCAGCCCCAGCATTTT.

This sequence joins TRBV21-1 and TRBJ1-1; the tabulated D call, TRBD1, remains unverified against the DNA. TRBV21-1 is reported as a pseudogene. This CDR3 has 12 residues. CDR3 coding DNA: TGTGCCAGCGCACAACAGGGAACTGAAGCTTTCTTT. Translated, it gives CASAQQGTEAFF.

The chain recombines TRBV5-1 with TRBJ1-4, with D possibly matching TRBD1 (6 bases). The V end was cut by 7 bases, the J end by 4 bases, with 14 bases between. This CDR3 is 14 amino acids long. The germline CDR1 and CDR2 sequences are SGHRS and YFSETQ. In DNA form, the CDR3 reads TGCGCCAGCGCCCCGGACAGTAGTAATGAAAAACTGTTTTTT. Protein product: CASAPDSSNEKLFF. Variable domain in full (rest from reference TRBV5-1 and TRBJ1-4): KAGVTQTPRYLIKTRGQQVTLSCSPISGHRSVSWYQQTPGQGLQFLFEYFSETQRNKGNFPGRFSGRQFSNSRSEMNVSTLELGDSALYLCASAPDSSNEKLFFGSGTQLSVL.

The V call is TRBV4-3, the J call TRBJ2-2, with D tentatively TRBD1 (5 bases). V gave up 0 bases and J gave up 4 bases, with 18 bases separating them. The CDR3 has 18 residues. The V gene's germline CDR1 is LGHNA and CDR2 YSLEER. DNA for the CDR3: TGCGCCAGCAGCCAAGAATGTGTGAAAAACAGGACCACCGGGGAGCTGTTTTTT. This gives the protein CASSQECVKNRTTGELFF.

This chain links TRBV12-2 with TRBJ2-3; TRBD2 reflects the table's D call only, with no check against the DNA. TRBV12-2 is recorded as a pseudogene. The CDR3 loop spans 17 amino acids. CDR3 protein: CASRLRAGGRNTDTQYF. The CDR3 coding sequence is TGTGCAAGTCGCTTAAGGGCGGGCGGGAGGAACACAGATACGCAGTATTTT.

This clone has a single count. The chain employs TRBV27 and TRBJ2-1; TRBD2 aligns across 10 bases. CDR3 length: 16 amino acids. The germline gives CDR1 MNHEY, CDR2 SMNVEV (reference sequence). After removal of 6 bases from V and 7 bases from J, the junction contained 12 bases not matched to a gene. This CDR3 is CASSSYTSGNPNEQFF. The CDR3 DNA follows: TGTGCCAGCAGCTCTTATACTAGCGGGAACCCGAATGAGCAGTTCTTC.

This chain connects TRBV5-6 to TRBJ1-1; 9 bases are a match to TRBD1. Per germline, CDR1 SGHDT and CDR2 YYEEEE. This CDR3 has 15 residues. V lost 4 bases, J lost 4 bases, and 8 bases stayed unmatched. The CDR3 region has the DNA TGTGCCAGCAGCGCACCAGACAGGGGGACCACTGAAGCTTTCTTT. This sequence encodes CASSAPDRGTTEAFF.

This clone came up a few times. This chain links TRBV2 with TRBJ1-2; 11 bases line up with TRBD1. After removal of 2 bases from V and 9 bases from J, the junction contained 5 bases not matched to a gene. The CDR3 consists of 14 residues. Germline values: CDR1 SNHLY, CDR2 FYNNEI. The CDR3 reads CASSERTGGGCYTF. CDR3 bases: TGTGCCAGCAGTGAAAGGACAGGGGGCGGGTGCTACACCTTC.

This chain uses TRBV27 with TRBJ2-7; the match to TRBD2 covers 10 bases. Looked up from germline, CDR1 is MNHEY and CDR2 is SMNVEV (reference sequence). The CDR3 consists of 15 residues. The V gene end was trimmed by 3 bases and the J gene end by 7 bases; junction bases not matched to a gene: 9. Here the CDR3 reads CASSFKREGTGEQYF. CDR3 nucleotide sequence: TGTGCCAGCAGTTTCAAGCGGGAGGGCACGGGAGAGCAGTACTTC.

The chain has TRBV5-5 and TRBJ2-7, with D unclear. Between the trimmed V and J ends, which lost 4 bases and 4 bases, there was a span of 9 bases. Looked up from germline, CDR1 is SGHKS and CDR2 is YYEKEE (reference sequence). CDR3 length: 12 amino acids. The CDR3 here is CASSPFPYEQYF. The DNA of the CDR3 is TGTGCCAGCAGCCCTTTCCCTTACGAGCAGTACTTC.

V is TRBV6-1 and J is TRBJ2-5, with 7 bases fitting TRBD1. Germline CDR1 MNHNS, CDR2 SASEGT. Trimming removed 6 bases from V and 1 base from J; junction bases left unmatched: 5. The CDR3 is 14 residues long. In DNA, the CDR3 is TGTGCCAGCAGGGGACAGTGGGGCCAAGAGACCCAGTACTTC. Amino acids: CASRGQWGQETQYF.

Only a few counts were recorded for this clone. The chain has TRBV5-4 and TRBJ2-7, with unresolved D. The germline V gene has CDR1 SGHNT and CDR2 YYREEE (reference sequence). The CDR3 spans 15 residues. Between the trimmed V and J ends, which lost 4 bases and 5 bases, there was a span of 19 bases. The CDR3 loop reads CASSRELPAVHEQYF. DNA for the CDR3: TGTGCCAGCAGCCGTGAACTCCCGGCGGTTCACGAGCAGTACTTC.

About this clone: Other DNA sequences from this sample encode an identical CDR3 as well. V usage is TRBV4-3 and J usage is TRBJ1-5; the D is unclear. Germline V lookup: CDR1 LGHNA, CDR2 YSLEER. This CDR3 is built from 16 residues. With 0 bases removed from V and 0 bases from J, the gap between germline ends came to 9 bases. The CDR3 loop is CASSQDAGYSNQPQHF. In nucleotides, the CDR3 is TGCGCCAGCAGCCAAGATGCGGGTTATAGCAATCAGCCCCAGCATTTT.

The J gene is TRBJ2-2, the V gene TRBV27; 12 bases align to TRBD2. V shed 6 bases, J shed 6 bases, and the junction held 11 bases outside the gene matches. The CDR3 sequence is 17 residues long. The V gene's germline CDR1 is MNHEY and CDR2 SMNVEV (reference sequence). CDR3 bases: TGTGCCAGCAGCCTGAGGAGACTAGCGGGAGTCCCCGGGGAGCTGTTTTTT. Amino acids: CASSLRRLAGVPGELFF.

V and J are TRBV28 and TRBJ2-1; D uncertain. Germline values: CDR1 MDHEN, CDR2 SYDVKM. The V end was cut by 4 bases, the J end by 7 bases, with 11 bases between. The CDR3 is made up of 13 amino acids. CDR3 sequence reads: CASSCPGRNEQFF. DNA of the CDR3: TGTGCCAGCAGTTGTCCAGGCCGGAATGAGCAGTTCTTC.

The genes are TRBV5-5 and TRBJ1-4; D not certain. This CDR3 is built from 18 residues. The germline V gene encodes CDR1 SGHKS and CDR2 YYEKEE (reference sequence). Trimming pared 4 bases from V and 0 bases from J, leaving 19 bases between. CDR3 protein: CASSPREGSHATNEKLFF. CDR3 DNA: TGTGCCAGCAGCCCCCGGGAGGGATCACATGCAACTAATGAAAAACTGTTTTTT.

The chain has TRBV7-9 and TRBJ2-7, with 9 bases matching TRBD2. This CDR3 contains 15 residues. Trimming took 1 base from V and 4 from J; bases not matched to a gene: 5. Germline V gene data show CDR1 as SEHNR and CDR2 as FQNEAQ (reference sequence). CDR3 region: CASSLGGGRGYEQYF. CDR3 DNA sequence: TGTGCCAGCAGCTTAGGAGGCGGGAGGGGTTACGAGCAGTACTTC.